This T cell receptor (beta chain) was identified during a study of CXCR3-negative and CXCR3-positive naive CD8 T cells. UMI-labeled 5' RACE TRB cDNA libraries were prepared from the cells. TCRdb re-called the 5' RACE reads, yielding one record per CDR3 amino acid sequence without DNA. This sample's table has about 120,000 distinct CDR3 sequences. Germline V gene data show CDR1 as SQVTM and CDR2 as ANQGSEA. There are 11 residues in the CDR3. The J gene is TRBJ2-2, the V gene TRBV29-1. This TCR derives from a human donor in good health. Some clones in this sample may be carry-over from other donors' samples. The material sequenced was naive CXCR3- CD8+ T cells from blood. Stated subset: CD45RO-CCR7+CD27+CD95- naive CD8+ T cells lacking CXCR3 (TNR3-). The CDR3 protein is CSVVDTGELFF.